Each of the 9 T cell receptor beta chains below was sequenced from the same sample in a study of T cells after yellow fever vaccination. One entry per CDR3 protein, called by TCRdb with MiXCR from the 5' RACE reads. This repertoire shows about 340,000 distinct CDR3 sequences, approximately 4% found once; its top ten account for approximately 24%. Material: PBMCs, obtained 5 days after the yellow fever booster vaccination. The receptors shown here come from a young man who received the YFV17D yellow fever vaccine.

In nucleotides, the CDR3 is TGTGCCAGCAGCCCGGGGGTGTTCTATGGCTACACCTTC. It translates to CASSPGVFYGYTF. The V and J genes are TRBV7-2 and TRBJ1-2, with a tentative D call TRBD1 (5 bases). This CDR3 region has 13 residues. Germline V gene data show CDR1 as SGHTA and CDR2 as FQGNSA. V dropped 5 bases and J dropped 4 bases, with 11 bases sitting between them.

This clonotype has a count of ten or more. The V and J genes are TRBV10-3 and TRBJ1-1, with D possibly being TRBD1 (6 bases). CDR1 ENHRY and CDR2 SYGVKD come from the germline V gene. CDR3 length: 14 amino acids. Trimming stripped 10 bases from V and 1 base from J, with 16 bases between. DNA for the CDR3: TGTGCCAACTGGGGGGGACAAACGAACACTGAAGCTTTCTTT. This gives the protein CANWGGQTNTEAFF.

The table lists this clonotype with many counts. This chain uses TRBV11-2 with TRBJ2-3; the D is unclear. CDR1 is SGHAT, CDR2 FQNNGV, per germline. V was pared by 5 bases and J by 6 bases, with 15 bases between. The CDR3 has 14 residues. CDR3 DNA: TGTGCCAGCAGCAATCGGGCCTTCATGGATACGCAGTATTTT. Translated, it gives CASSNRAFMDTQYF. The full variable domain, its missing parts supplied by reference TRBV11-2 and TRBJ2-3, is EAGVAQSPRYKIIEKRQSVAFWCNPISGHATLYWYQQILGQGPKLLIQFQNNGVVDDSQLPKDRFSAERLKGVDSTLKIQPAKLEDSAVYLCASSNRAFMDTQYFGPGTRLTVL.

This clonotype was observed a few times. CDR3 protein: CASSELVLDSGGADTQYF. DNA for the CDR3: TGTGCCAGCAGTGAATTGGTGTTAGACTCGGGGGGCGCAGATACGCAGTATTTT. The chain combines TRBV25-1 with TRBJ2-3; D may be TRBD2 (7 bases). Germline loops: CDR1 MGHDK, CDR2 SYGVNS. The CDR3 length is 18 residues. The V end lost 1 base, the J end lost 4 bases, and 21 bases lay between the germline ends.

This clonotype was observed at least ten times. The V call is TRBV2, the J call TRBJ2-7; either TRBD1 or TRBD2 may supply D (6 bases each). The V gene's germline CDR1 is SNHLY and CDR2 FYNNEI. Trimming shortened V by 7 bases and J by 2 bases, and 15 bases separated the two germline ends. CDR3 length: 14 amino acids. The CDR3 sequence is CASKRSGAAYEQYV. The CDR3 DNA follows: TGTGCCAGCAAACGATCGGGGGCCGCCTACGAGCAGTACGTC.

There are a few counts of this clonotype. This chain uses TRBV18 with TRBJ1-2; the D is unclear. The germline V gene has CDR1 KGHSH and CDR2 LQKENI. V was trimmed by 2 bases and J by 4 bases, leaving 14 bases between them. This CDR3 contains 15 residues. The DNA for the CDR3 is TGTGCCAGCTCACCAGGACGGATCTTCCTCTATGGCTACACCTTC. Amino acid sequence: CASSPGRIFLYGYTF.

The chain joins TRBV5-4 to TRBJ1-1; D is possibly TRBD1 (6 bases). The CDR3 contains 13 residues. V was cut by 3 bases and J by 5 bases, with 11 bases left in between. Germline V gene sequence: CDR1 SGHNT, CDR2 YYREEE (reference sequence). This CDR3 is CASSSQQGTEAFF. CDR3 nucleotides: TGTGCCAGCAGCTCCCAACAGGGAACTGAAGCTTTCTTT.

Ten or more counts support this clonotype. The chain recombines TRBV5-1 with TRBJ2-3; no clear D. CDR1 is SGHRS, CDR2 YFSETQ, per germline. The V and J ends lost 1 base and 5 bases respectively, with 11 bases between them. The CDR3 is 14 residues long. This CDR3 reads CASSLRAGGDTQYF. CDR3 coding DNA: TGCGCCAGCAGCTTGAGGGCCGGCGGAGATACGCAGTATTTT. The full variable domain, with the rest looked up from reference TRBV5-1 and TRBJ2-3, is KAGVTQTPRYLIKTRGQQVTLSCSPISGHRSVSWYQQTPGQGLQFLFEYFSETQRNKGNFPGRFSGRQFSNSRSEMNVSTLELGDSALYLCASSLRAGGDTQYFGPGTRLTVL.

The genes are TRBV5-1 and TRBJ2-6, with D possibly TRBD1 on 6 matching bases. The V end was cut by 3 bases, the J end by 2 bases, with 9 bases between. The CDR3 loop spans 15 amino acids. CDR1 is SGHRS and CDR2 is YFSETQ in the germline V gene. This CDR3 reads CASSSQGTGANVLTF. The CDR3 nucleotides read TGCGCCAGCAGCTCACAGGGAACTGGGGCCAACGTCCTGACTTTC.